These T cell receptor beta chains were read from a single sample in a study of Ad26.COV2.S vaccination and SARS-CoV-2 variants. Clones were sequenced by immunoSEQ multiplex PCR, and TCRdb holds only the in-frame ones, with some missing. The sample consists of hundreds of thousands of clones, 70% to 90% of them appearing once. Sequencing used peripheral blood, obtained in a trial of Ad26.COV2.S vaccine versus placebo. Source of these receptors: a person aged 18-60 years who received the Ad26.COV2.S COVID-19 vaccine or a placebo. Each CDR3 is given with its conserved first and last residue. A D gene is named only where the DNA matches it firmly. Not every row has a clone size; where given, it reads once, few, many or a size class.

TRBV15	TRBD1	few	TRBJ2-2	TGTGCCACCAGCAGAGTCAGGACAGGGGCGAACACCGGGGAGCTGTTTTTT	CATSRVRTGANTGELFF
TRBV6-5	NA	few	TRBJ1-1	TGTGCCAGCAGTACCGGGGGGAACACTGAAGCTTTCTTT	CASSTGGNTEAFF
TRBV5-6	TRBD1	once	TRBJ2-2	TGTGCCGGCCAACAGGGGTTGTACGGGGAGCTGTTTTTT	CAGQQGLYGELFF
TRBV12-3/TRBV12-4	NA	NA	TRBJ1-5	TGTGCCAGCAGTCTGAGGGGGCCCCAGCATTTT	CASSLRGPQHF
TRBV12-3/TRBV12-4	NA	NA	TRBJ1-1	TGTGCCAGCAGTAGTTGGCGTTGGACTGAAGCTTTCTTT	CASSSWRWTEAFF
TRBV5-4	NA	NA	TRBJ2-1	TGTGCCAGCAGCCTGGAGATGAGGAACTCTGCCTACAATGAGCAGTTCTTC	CASSLEMRNSAYNEQFF
TRBV5-1	NA	NA	TRBJ2-7	TGCGCCAGCAGCTTGGGAGGAGGGGGGCCCGGAGAGCAGTACTTC	CASSLGGGGPGEQYF
TRBV6-2/TRBV6-3	TRBD2	NA	TRBJ2-7	TGTGCCAGCAGTTACTCCCAAAAGCGGGGGGGCTCCTACGAGCAGTACTTC	CASSYSQKRGGSYEQYF
TRBV19	NA	NA	TRBJ1-6	TGTGCCAGTAGTATAGGAGGAGGGAATTCACCCCTCCACTTT	CASSIGGGNSPLHF
TRBV27	TRBD1	NA	TRBJ2-7	TGTGCCAGCAGTTCCTTCCTACGGGACAGGGTAACGAAACAGTACTTC	CASSSFLRDRVTKQYF
TRBV18	NA	NA	TRBJ2-7	TGTGCCAGCTCACTTTCCTCCTACGAGCAGTACTTC	CASSLSSYEQYF
TRBV5-1	NA	NA	TRBJ1-5	TGCGCCAGCAGCTTGGCGGGGCTCAATCAGCCCCAGCATTTT	CASSLAGLNQPQHF
TRBV6-2/TRBV6-3	NA	NA	TRBJ2-2	TGTGCCAGCACCCCCCTCGGGGAGGCGGCCACCGGGGAGCTGTTTTTT	CASTPLGEAATGELFF
TRBV6-5	NA	NA	TRBJ1-1	TGTGCCAGCAGTTACTCTGCCGTTCGGCGGACTGAAGCTTTCTTT	CASSYSAVRRTEAFF
TRBV7-9	NA	NA	TRBJ1-1	TGTGCCAGCAGCTTAGCAGGGATAAGGTTGAACACTGAAGCTTTCTTT	CASSLAGIRLNTEAFF
TRBV12-5	TRBD1	NA	TRBJ2-7	TGTGCTAGTGGCTACACAGGGGGGTCCTACGAGCAGTACTTC	CASGYTGGSYEQYF
TRBV15	NA	NA	TRBJ2-3	TGTGCCACCAGCAGATCCTGGACACCCACAGATACGCAGTATTTT	CATSRSWTPTDTQYF
TRBV4-2	TRBD2	NA	TRBJ2-7	TGTGCCAGCAGCCAAGATCTAAGCGGGAACTCCTACGAGCAGTACTTC	CASSQDLSGNSYEQYF
TRBV12-3/TRBV12-4	NA	NA	TRBJ1-4	TGTGCCAGCAGTTCGCCCCCCTATGAAAAACTGTTTTTT	CASSSPPYEKLFF
TRBV5-4	NA	NA	TRBJ2-1	TGTGCCAGCAGCTTGCCCGGTAACAATGAGCAGTTCTTC	CASSLPGNNEQFF
TRBV28	TRBD1	NA	TRBJ2-7	TGTGCCAGCAGTTCCCCCGGACAGGGCTACGAGCAGTACTTC	CASSSPGQGYEQYF
TRBV27	TRBD1	NA	TRBJ2-7	TGTGCCAGCAGTTTGGGACAGGGCTCCTACGAGCAGTACTTC	CASSLGQGSYEQYF
TRBV6-6	NA	NA	TRBJ2-2	TGTGCCAGCAGTTCTCCGGGGTGGGAGCTGTTTTTT	CASSSPGWELFF